Listed below are T cell receptor beta chains from one sample, sequenced in a study of technical replicates of blood from several donors. Sequencing used immunoSEQ multiplex PCR; TCRdb keeps in-frame clones, though not all of them. The table has roughly 70,000 clones, 93% seen once; the top ten hold 0.25%. Specimen: T cells isolated from PBMCs. These receptors came from a human donor in good health. Both conserved end residues are part of each CDR3. A D gene is named only where the DNA matches it firmly. Clone sizes are given selectively: once, few, many, or a class where the clone is expanded.

>-|TRBJ2-7|16|few|TRBV21-1
CASSKVVVSSAYEQYF
TGTGCCAGCAGCAAAGTGGTAGTTTCATCTGCCTACGAGCAGTACTTC
>TRBD2|TRBJ2-7|17|-|TRBV7-8
CASSIAYGGGLSYEQYF
TGTGCCAGCAGTATAGCATACGGCGGGGGGCTCTCCTACGAGCAGTACTTC
>-|TRBJ2-7|17|-|TRBV11-2
CASSSIRGPRSSYEQYF
TGTGCCAGCAGCTCCATAAGAGGGCCACGGAGCTCCTACGAGCAGTACTTC
>-|TRBJ2-1|13|-|TRBV5-1
CASSLGGANEQFF
TGCGCCAGCAGCTTAGGGGGGGCGAATGAGCAGTTCTTC
>TRBD1|TRBJ2-7|13|-|TRBV5-4
CASRWDSSYEQYF
TGTGCCAGCAGGTGGGACAGTTCCTACGAGCAGTACTTC
>-|TRBJ2-3|19|many|TRBV28
CASSLRQEGTHTHTDTQYF
TGTGCCAGCAGTTTAAGGCAGGAAGGGACACACACACACACAGATACGCAGTATTTT
>-|TRBJ1-1|12|once|TRBV7-2
CASSPGAGEAFF
TGTGCCAGCAGCCCAGGGGCGGGTGAAGCTTTCTTT
>-|TRBJ1-2|18|-|TRBV27
CASSLSSPLEGRYYGYTF
TGTGCCAGCAGTTTATCTAGTCCTTTAGAGGGTCGTTACTATGGCTACACCTTC
>-|TRBJ2-2|17|-|TRBV10-3
CAISESLTGPDTGELFF
TGTGCCATCAGTGAGTCCTTGACAGGTCCCGACACCGGGGAGCTGTTTTTT
>-|TRBJ1-2|15|-|TRBV9
CASSVSAGAGGGYTF
TGTGCCAGCAGCGTCTCGGCGGGGGCCGGAGGGGGCTACACCTTC
>TRBD1|TRBJ1-5|14|-|TRBV5-1
CASSPTGDSQPQHF
TGCGCCAGCAGCCCGACAGGGGATTCGCAGCCCCAGCATTTT
>TRBD2|TRBJ2-5|16|-|TRBV7-9
CASSSQTSGRQETQYF
TGTGCCAGCAGCTCTCAGACTAGCGGGAGGCAAGAGACCCAGTACTTC
>TRBD1|TRBJ1-2|15|-|TRBV30
CAWSASGGRNYGYTF
TGTGCCTGGAGTGCATCAGGGGGGCGCAACTATGGCTACACCTTC
>TRBD2|TRBJ2-7|16|few|TRBV27
CASSLLVSGGTYEQYF
TGTGCCAGCAGTTTACTTGTTAGCGGGGGTACCTACGAGCAGTACTTC
>-|TRBJ1-2|15|-|TRBV4-2
CASSQGGRADFGYTF
TGTGCCAGCAGCCAAGGTGGGAGGGCGGATTTTGGCTACACCTTC
>TRBD2|TRBJ2-7|17|-|TRBV28
CASSLLGTSGRAAEQYF
TGTGCCAGCAGTTTATTAGGGACTAGCGGGAGGGCCGCCGAGCAGTACTTC
>-|TRBJ2-7|15|-|TRBV7-2
CASSPGGAGGYEQYF
TGTGCCAGCAGCCCAGGGGGGGCGGGAGGCTACGAGCAGTACTTC
>-|TRBJ1-3|17|-|TRBV4-1
CASSQEAMGGIGNTIYF
TGCGCCAGCAGCCAAGAAGCGATGGGGGGGATCGGAAACACCATATATTTT
>TRBD1|TRBJ2-2|14|-|TRBV7-6
CASSVLRGTGELFF
TGTGCCAGCAGCGTACTCAGGGGGACCGGGGAGCTGTTTTTT
>TRBD2|TRBJ2-7|13|-|TRBV27
CASSWGGLNEQYF
TGTGCCAGCAGTTGGGGAGGGTTGAACGAGCAGTACTTC
>-|TRBJ1-1|14|-|TRBV4-1
CASSPWGKNTEAFF
TGCGCCAGCAGCCCCTGGGGCAAGAACACTGAAGCTTTCTTT
>TRBD1|TRBJ2-5|14|-|TRBV5-1
CASSLEGGLETQYF
TGCGCCAGCAGCTTGGAAGGGGGCTTGGAGACCCAGTACTTC
>TRBD1|TRBJ2-5|13|once|TRBV29-1
CSAEGGLRETQYF
TGCAGCGCCGAAGGGGGCTTGAGAGAGACCCAGTACTTC
>TRBD2|TRBJ2-1|17|-|TRBV4-2
CASSQGDGRSSYNEQFF
TGTGCCAGCAGCCAAGGAGACGGGAGGAGCTCCTACAATGAGCAGTTCTTC
>-|TRBJ1-5|16|-|TRBV7-9
CASSLGAGNSNQPQHF
TGTGCCAGCAGCTTAGGTGCAGGGAATAGCAATCAGCCCCAGCATTTT
>-|TRBJ2-5|15|-|TRBV5-6
CASSLGRGVWETQYF
TGTGCCAGCAGCTTGGGGCGGGGAGTTTGGGAGACCCAGTACTTC
>TRBD1|TRBJ1-2|15|once|TRBV10-3
CAIREQGEAIYGYTF
TGTGCCATCAGGGAACAGGGGGAGGCCATCTATGGCTACACCTTC
>-|TRBJ1-2|16|-|TRBV5-5
CASSLVGGEMDYGYTF
TGTGCCAGCAGCTTGGTTGGAGGGGAGATGGACTATGGCTACACCTTC
>TRBD1|TRBJ2-5|15|-|TRBV5-1
CASRETGTGPRTQYF
TGCGCCAGCAGAGAAACCGGGACAGGCCCACGGACCCAGTACTTC
>TRBD1|TRBJ1-4|18|once|TRBV15
CATKLGSLGDRVWEKLFF
TGTGCCACGAAACTCGGCTCATTGGGGGACAGGGTCTGGGAAAAACTGTTTTTT
>TRBD1|TRBJ2-3|19|few|TRBV14
CASSQLRGAGTGITDTQYF
TGTGCCAGCAGTCAATTACGCGGAGCCGGGACAGGGATCACAGATACGCAGTATTTT
>TRBD1|TRBJ1-3|15|-|TRBV7-9
CASRTGGSSGNTIYF
TGTGCCAGCAGAACAGGGGGGAGCTCTGGAAACACCATATATTTT
>-|TRBJ1-2|13|-|TRBV11-1
CASSSQGILGYTF
TGTGCCAGCAGTTCCCAGGGTATCTTGGGCTACACCTTC